This section outlines one TCR beta chain sequence together with its context. Its antigen is undetermined. A single record per CDR3 protein comes from TCRdb applying MiXCR to the 5' RACE reads. The sample carries about 390,000 distinct CDR3 sequences, around 21% recorded once. This sample stems from a study of T-cell memory formation after mild COVID-19. Broader study findings: CD4/CD8 balance characterized clones contracting day 15 to 85, and CD4+ skew characterized later expanders. Contracting clones localized mainly to CM and EM when CD4+ and mainly to EMRA when CD8+.

CDR3 size: 16 residues. CDR1 is SGHRS and CDR2 is YFSETQ in the germline V gene. Trimming took 0 bases from V and 4 from J, leaving 16 bases between them. V usage is TRBV5-1 and J usage is TRBJ1-2; possibly TRBD1 for D (5 bases). The sequencing sample was made of PBMCs or a T cell subset sorted from them (not recorded which). This receptor was obtained from an adult woman who had mild COVID-19 (a few samples of this study predate the infection). Cell type and time point are not known. CDR3 nucleotides: TGCGCCAGCAGCTTGGCTCCCAGGGAGGAGGGCTATGGCTACACCTTC. Its translation is CASSLAPREEGYGYTF.